This T cell receptor beta chain was observed in a study of early T cells in non-severe SARS-CoV-2 infection. Whole-study context: Chains were unpaired, as sequencing was done on bulk RNA from unsorted whole blood.

Trimming at V came to 5 bases and at J to 4 bases, leaving 9 bases not matched to a gene. The CDR3 length is 15 residues. This clonotype was detected only a few times. Its antigen is unknown. Notes on the study in general: Comparison of clonotypes with VDJdb favored anti-spike CD8 responses while missing private and CD4 specificities.

cDNA molecules, individually, were tagged with unique molecular identifiers. TCRdb passed the 5' RACE reads through MiXCR, listing each CDR3 protein once. This sample yields approximately 100,000 distinct CDR3 sequences, of which roughly 17% are seen a single time; over 1% belongs to the top ten. The rearrangement links TRBV12-3 or TRBV12-4 to TRBJ2-7; 9 bases are a match to TRBD1. The sample was whole blood. The origin of this receptor is an adult who was a healthcare worker with PCR-confirmed SARS-CoV-2 infection or an uninfected control (not recorded which). CDR3 residues: CASSILGTGLYEQYF. The CDR3 region has the DNA TGTGCCAGCAGTATCCTCGGGACAGGGCTTTACGAGCAGTACTTC.